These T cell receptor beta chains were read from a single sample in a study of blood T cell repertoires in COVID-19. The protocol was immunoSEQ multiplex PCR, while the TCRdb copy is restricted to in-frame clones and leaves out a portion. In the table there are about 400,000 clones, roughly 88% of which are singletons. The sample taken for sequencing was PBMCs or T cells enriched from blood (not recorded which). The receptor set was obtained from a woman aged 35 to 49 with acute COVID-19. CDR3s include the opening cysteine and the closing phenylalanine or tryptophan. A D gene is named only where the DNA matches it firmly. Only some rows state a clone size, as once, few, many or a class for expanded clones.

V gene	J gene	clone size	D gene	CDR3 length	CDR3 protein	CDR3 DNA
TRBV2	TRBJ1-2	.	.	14	CASSVEDRHYGYTF	TGTGCCAGCAGTGTGGAGGACAGACACTATGGCTACACCTTC
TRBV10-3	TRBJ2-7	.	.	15	CAISGSQVRYYEQYF	TGTGCCATCAGTGGCAGTCAGGTTCGATATTACGAGCAGTACTTC
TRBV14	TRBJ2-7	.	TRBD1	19	CASSRDRVLIGSGLYEQYF	TGTGCCAGCAGCCGGGACAGAGTCCTTATCGGGTCCGGGCTCTACGAGCAGTACTTC
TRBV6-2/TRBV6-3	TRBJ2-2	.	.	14	CASSYSSGTGELFF	TGTGCCAGCAGTTACTCTTCGGGGACCGGGGAGCTGTTTTTT
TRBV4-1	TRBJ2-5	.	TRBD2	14	CASSQDRGGETQYF	TGCGCCAGCAGCCAAGATAGGGGAGGGGAGACCCAGTACTTC
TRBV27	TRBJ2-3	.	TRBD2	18	CASSNPGLAGGPSDTQYF	TGTGCCAGCAGCAACCCGGGACTAGCGGGGGGGCCATCAGATACGCAGTATTTT
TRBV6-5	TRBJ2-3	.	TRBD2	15	CASSLIAGGGDTQYF	TGTGCCAGCAGTCTAATAGCGGGGGGTGGGGATACGCAGTATTTT
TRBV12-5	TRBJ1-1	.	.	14	CASARGGWNTEAFF	TGTGCTAGTGCCCGGGGGGGCTGGAACACTGAAGCTTTCTTT
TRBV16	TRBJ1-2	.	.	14	CASSQFQGNYGYTF	TGTGCCAGCAGCCAATTTCAGGGCAACTATGGCTACACCTTC
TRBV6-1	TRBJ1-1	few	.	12	CASSRLNTEAFF	TGTGCCAGCAGTCGTTTGAACACTGAAGCTTTCTTT
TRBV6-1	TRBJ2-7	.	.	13	CASTEAQTYEQYF	TGTGCCAGCACTGAAGCCCAAACCTACGAGCAGTACTTC
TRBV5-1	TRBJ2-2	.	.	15	CASSLGAPNTGELFF	TGCGCCAGCAGCTTAGGGGCACCAAACACCGGGGAGCTGTTTTTT
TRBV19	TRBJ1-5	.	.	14	CASSMSGSNQPQHF	TGTGCCAGTAGTATGTCGGGTAGCAATCAGCCCCAGCATTTT
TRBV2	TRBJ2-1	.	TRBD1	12	CASSRETGERFF	TGTGCCAGCAGCCGAGAGACAGGGGAGCGGTTCTTC
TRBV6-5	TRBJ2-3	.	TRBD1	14	CASTLDRDTDTQYF	TGTGCCAGCACCTTGGACAGGGATACAGATACGCAGTATTTT
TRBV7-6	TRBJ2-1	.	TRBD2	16	CASSLGITSGGNEQFF	TGTGCCAGCAGCTTAGGGATAACTAGCGGGGGCAATGAGCAGTTCTTC
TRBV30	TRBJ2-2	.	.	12	CAWTENTGELFF	TGTGCCTGGACAGAGAACACCGGGGAGCTGTTTTTT
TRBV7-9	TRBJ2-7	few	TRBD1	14	CASSSPGQGATQYF	TGTGCCAGCAGTTCACCGGGACAGGGGGCGACGCAGTACTTC
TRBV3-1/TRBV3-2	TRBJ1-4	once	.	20	CASSQDSGQAIDNLNEKLFF	TGTGCCAGCAGCCAAGATAGCGGTCAGGCGATTGACAATCTTAATGAAAAACTGTTTTTT
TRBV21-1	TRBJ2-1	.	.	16	CASSRLAGGPYNEQFF	TGTGCCAGCAGCAGATTAGCGGGGGGACCCTACAATGAGCAGTTCTTC
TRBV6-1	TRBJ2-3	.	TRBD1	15	CASSDRDRGRDTQYF	TGTGCCAGCAGTGACCGGGACAGGGGGCGGGATACGCAGTATTTT
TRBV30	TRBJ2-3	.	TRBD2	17	CAWIGTSSFYGTDTQYF	TGTGCCTGGATCGGGACTAGCTCGTTTTATGGCACAGATACGCAGTATTTT
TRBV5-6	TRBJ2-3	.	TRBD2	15	CASSLERGGFYTQYF	TGTGCCAGCAGCTTAGAGCGGGGGGGCTTTTATACGCAGTATTTT
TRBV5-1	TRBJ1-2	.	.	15	CASSVRLDTNYGYTF	TGCGCCAGCTCCGTCCGCTTGGACACCAACTATGGCTACACCTTC
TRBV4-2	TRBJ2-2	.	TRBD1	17	CASSQEDTRGLFGELFF	TGTGCCAGCAGCCAAGAGGATACCAGGGGGTTATTTGGGGAGCTGTTTTTT
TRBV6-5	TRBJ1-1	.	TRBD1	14	CASRVQQGSTEAFF	TGTGCCAGCAGGGTACAACAGGGGAGCACTGAAGCTTTCTTT
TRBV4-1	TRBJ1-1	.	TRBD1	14	CASSRDSLNTEAFF	TGCGCCAGCAGTAGGGACAGCTTGAACACTGAAGCTTTCTTT
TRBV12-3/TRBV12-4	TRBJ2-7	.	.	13	CASSFGRVSEQYF	TGTGCCAGCAGTTTTGGCAGGGTAAGCGAGCAGTACTTC
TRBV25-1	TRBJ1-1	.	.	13	CASSDPMGGEAFF	TGTGCCAGCAGTGACCCGATGGGGGGTGAAGCTTTCTTT
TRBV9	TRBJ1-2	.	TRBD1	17	CASSVELMGGTGNGYTF	TGTGCCAGCAGCGTAGAATTAATGGGGGGGACAGGGAACGGCTACACCTTC
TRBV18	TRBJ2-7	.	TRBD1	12	CATGQGAVEQYF	TGTGCCACTGGACAGGGGGCGGTCGAGCAGTACTTC
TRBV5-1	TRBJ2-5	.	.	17	CASSFTINQGGAETQYF	TGCGCCAGCAGCTTCACCATAAACCAGGGTGGGGCAGAGACCCAGTACTTC
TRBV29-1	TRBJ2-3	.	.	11	CSVGPTDTQYF	TGCAGCGTTGGGCCCACAGATACGCAGTATTTT
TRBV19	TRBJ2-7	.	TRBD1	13	CASSKDRGREQYF	TGTGCCAGTAGTAAGGACAGGGGGCGGGAGCAGTACTTC
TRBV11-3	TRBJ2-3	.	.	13	CASSLERRDTQYF	TGTGCCAGCAGCTTAGAGCGTCGGGATACGCAGTATTTT
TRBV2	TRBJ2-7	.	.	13	CASSGQGFLEQYF	TGTGCCAGCAGTGGGCAGGGTTTCCTCGAGCAGTACTTC
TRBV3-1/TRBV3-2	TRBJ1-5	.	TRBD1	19	CASSPRGGRGRAGNQPQHF	TGTGCCAGCAGCCCCCGGGGAGGCAGGGGGCGAGCCGGCAATCAGCCCCAGCATTTT
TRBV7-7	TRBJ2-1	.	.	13	CASSSGGYNEQFF	TGTGCCAGCAGTTCCGGGGGTTACAATGAGCAGTTCTTC
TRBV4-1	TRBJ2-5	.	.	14	CASSQGQYQETQYF	TGCGCCAGCAGCCAAGGACAGTACCAAGAGACCCAGTACTTC
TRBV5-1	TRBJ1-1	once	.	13	CASSGGVGTEAFF	TGCGCCAGCAGTGGGGGCGTGGGAACTGAAGCTTTCTTT
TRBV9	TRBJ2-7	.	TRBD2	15	CASSDRGGAGYEQYF	TGTGCCAGCAGCGACCGCGGGGGGGCTGGTTACGAGCAGTACTTC
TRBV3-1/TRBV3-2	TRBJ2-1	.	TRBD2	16	CASSQSLAGGYNEQFF	TGTGCCAGCAGCCAATCATTAGCGGGGGGGTACAATGAGCAGTTCTTC
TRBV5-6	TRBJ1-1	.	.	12	CASSWGGTEAFF	TGTGCCAGCAGCTGGGGGGGCACTGAAGCTTTCTTT
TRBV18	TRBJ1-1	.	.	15	CASSPNSEGGTEAFF	TGTGCCAGCTCACCAAACAGTGAGGGTGGCACTGAAGCTTTCTTT
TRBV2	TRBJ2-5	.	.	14	CASRTEVRGETQYF	TGTGCCAGCAGGACGGAAGTAAGGGGGGAGACCCAGTACTTC
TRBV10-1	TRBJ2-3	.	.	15	CASSEGGAGPDTQYF	TGCGCCAGCAGTGAAGGGGGGGCAGGCCCAGATACGCAGTATTTT
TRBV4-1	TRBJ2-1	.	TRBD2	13	CASSPLAGEEQFF	TGCGCCAGCAGCCCTCTGGCGGGGGAAGAGCAGTTCTTC
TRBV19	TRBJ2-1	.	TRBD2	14	CASSAPGRVNEQFF	TGTGCCAGTAGTGCCCCGGGGAGGGTCAATGAGCAGTTCTTC
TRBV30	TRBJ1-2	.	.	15	CAWSVFAGSSPGYTF	TGTGCCTGGAGTGTATTTGCAGGGTCCTCGCCTGGCTACACCTTC